This T cell receptor beta chain was retrieved from a study of T cell changes during pregnancy in multiple sclerosis. The protocol was immunoSEQ multiplex PCR, while the TCRdb copy is restricted to in-frame clones and leaves out a portion. The profile shows approximately 28,000 clones, about 91% of them singletons. Germline V gene data show CDR1 as SGHAT and CDR2 as FQDESV (reference sequence). CDR3 length: 13 amino acids. The V and J ends lost 3 bases and 5 bases respectively, with 10 bases between them. This clone was observed once. The chain has TRBV11-1 and TRBJ2-5, with D perhaps matching TRBD2 (5 bases). The origin of this receptor is a female donor with multiple sclerosis, enrolled in a pregnancy study. The specimen comprised CD8+ T cells from peripheral blood mononuclear cells, sampled in the second trimester of pregnancy. CDR3: CASSFPGGETQYF. The CDR3 DNA sequence: TGTGCCAGCAGCTTTCCAGGCGGGGAGACCCAGTACTTC.